The 11 T cell receptor beta chains presented below share a single source sample, sequenced in a study of molecular identifiers for immune sequencing clone quantification. TCRdb re-derived calls from the PCR reads in MiXCR, one entry per CDR3 protein. The sample gives 400,000 to 600,000 distinct CDR3 sequences, roughly 26% of which show up once; roughly 0.79% is in the top ten. Sample: naive CD8+ T cells from blood, with Jurkat cell RNA spiked in. Subset: FACS-sorted CD8+CD4-CCR7+CD45RA+ naive T cells. Receptors originate from a human donor in good health. Some libraries in this study had Jurkat cell RNA spiked in.

This clonotype came up many times. This chain links TRBV12-3 or TRBV12-4 with TRBJ2-3, with a tentative D call TRBD1 (6 bases). The length of the CDR3 is 14 residues. V gave up 5 bases and J gave up 0 bases, with 9 bases separating them. The CDR3 protein is CASSEQGSTDTQYF. In DNA form, the CDR3 reads TGTGCCAGCAGTGAACAGGGTAGCACAGATACGCAGTATTTT.

This clonotype was observed many times. V gene TRBV5-1 combines with J gene TRBJ2-3; 9 bases match TRBD1. Trimming removed 1 base from V and 2 bases from J; junction bases left unmatched: 8. CDR1 and CDR2 (germline): SGHRS, YFSETQ. The CDR3 consists of 17 residues. Written as DNA, the CDR3 is TGCGCCAGCAGCTTGTACCCGGGACAGGGTAACACAGATACGCAGTATTTT. It encodes CASSLYPGQGNTDTQYF. Using reference TRBV5-1 and TRBJ2-3 for the parts outside the CDR3, the full variable domain is KAGVTQTPRYLIKTRGQQVTLSCSPISGHRSVSWYQQTPGQGLQFLFEYFSETQRNKGNFPGRFSGRQFSNSRSEMNVSTLELGDSALYLCASSLYPGQGNTDTQYFGPGTRLTVL.

A few counts support this clonotype. The genes are TRBV6-1 and TRBJ2-1; TRBD1 might be the D (5 bases). The CDR3 spans 13 residues. V was pared by 7 bases and J by 5 bases, with 12 bases between. Per germline, CDR1 MNHNS and CDR2 SASEGT. The DNA of the CDR3 is TGTGCCAGCATTGGACAAATTGACAATGAGCAGTTCTTC. This sequence encodes CASIGQIDNEQFF.

This clonotype was counted many times. The CDR3 loop reads CSASGGRNYEQYF. The CDR3 DNA reads as TGCAGTGCTAGTGGAGGCAGGAACTACGAGCAGTACTTC. The J gene is TRBJ2-7, the V gene TRBV20-1; TRBD2 is a possible D gene (5 bases). The CDR3 consists of 13 residues. Trimming removed 3 bases from V and 3 bases from J, with 12 bases in between. Germline V lookup: CDR1 DFQATT, CDR2 SNEGSKA (reference sequence).

As concerns this clonotype: This CDR3 fails to terminate in the conserved phenylalanine or tryptophan, so it likely reflects a read error. The chain couples TRBV7-9 to TRBJ2-5; D ambiguous. The germline V gene encodes CDR1 SEHNR and CDR2 FQNEAQ (reference sequence). The germline V and J ends were trimmed by 1 base and 7 bases, with 13 bases remaining between them. The CDR3 consists of 14 residues. The CDR3 DNA reads as TGTGCCAGCAGCTTAGTGTCATCCTGGGCGACCCAGTACTCC. Amino acid sequence: CASSLVSSWATQYS.

This clonotype came up many times. The chain is built from TRBV29-1 and TRBJ1-4; no clear D. The germline V gene has CDR1 SQVTM and CDR2 ANQGSEA. This CDR3 is 14 amino acids long. With 1 base removed from V and 7 bases from J, the gap between germline ends came to 13 bases. CDR3 loop: CSVEVGSGFEKLFF. In nucleotides, the CDR3 is TGCAGCGTTGAAGTTGGCAGTGGTTTTGAAAAACTGTTTTTT.

For this clonotype: This could be a read error, since a much larger clone is one nucleotide away. The chain carries TRBV30 and TRBJ2-2, with a possible D match to TRBD2 (6 bases). CDR3 size: 14 residues. From germline, CDR1 is GTSNPN and CDR2 SVGIG (reference sequence). The V end lost 2 bases, the J end lost 5 bases, and 12 bases lay between the germline ends. Here the CDR3 reads CAWSSASGTGELFF. The DNA for the CDR3 is TGTGCCTGGAGTTCTGCGAGCGGGACCGGGGAGCTGTTTTTT.

Many counts were recorded for this clonotype. This CDR3 reads CASSFGQGFETQYF. As DNA, the CDR3 is TGTGCCAGCAGCTTCGGACAGGGGTTTGAGACCCAGTACTTC. The rearrangement uses TRBV5-4 and TRBJ2-5; 9 nucleotides align to TRBD1. CDR3 length: 14 amino acids. Germline V lookup: CDR1 SGHNT, CDR2 YYREEE (reference sequence). Trimming removed 2 bases from V and 5 bases from J; junction bases left unmatched: 4.

The chain has TRBV12-3 or TRBV12-4 and TRBJ1-1; perhaps TRBD1 as D (5 bases). The CDR3 is made up of 14 amino acids. V was clipped by 3 bases and J by 4 bases, with 12 bases between them. CDR3 sequence (DNA): TGTGCCAGCAGTTTGGAGGGGATGAGCACTGAAGCTTTCTTT. Encoded protein: CASSLEGMSTEAFF.

This clonotype has ten or more counts. This chain links TRBV7-6 with TRBJ1-1; TRBD1 agrees at 9 bases. This CDR3 is 13 amino acids long. Losses at the gene ends were 1 base for V and 10 bases for J; bases not matched to a gene: 4. The germline V gene encodes CDR1 SGHVS and CDR2 FNYEAQ. The CDR3 loop is CASSLGTGERAFF. CDR3 DNA: TGTGCCAGCAGCTTAGGGACAGGGGAGAGAGCTTTCTTT.

Only a few counts were recorded for this clonotype. The chain carries TRBV9 and TRBJ2-3; 10 positions match TRBD2. The CDR3 covers 17 residues. The ends lost 0 bases at V and 4 bases at J; junction bases unmatched: 8. The germline gives CDR1 SGDLS, CDR2 YYNGEE. The DNA of the CDR3 is TGTGCCAGCAGCGTAGACGAGTCTAGCGGGAGAGCAGATACGCAGTATTTT. It is translated as CASSVDESSGRADTQYF.